Each of the 29 T cell receptor beta chains below was sequenced from the same sample in a study of vaccination effects on CD4 cells after COVID-19. Sequencing was performed with immunoSEQ multiplex PCR; in TCRdb, only in-frame clones are kept and a portion is missing. The sample holds 30,000 to 40,000 clones, roughly two thirds seen once. Which antigens these TCRs recognize remains unknown. With the ViraFEST assay, the study expanded antigen-specific CD4+ T cells using viral peptide pools, then sequenced them. Subsequent to a culture period of about ten days, CD4+ T cells were isolated. BNT162b2 vaccine or mRNA-1273 vaccine was given to participants in two doses. The material was CD4+ T cells from PBMCs cultured with HCoV-229E spike peptides, obtained after COVID-19 vaccination. The receptors stem from a human donor who received a COVID-19 vaccine.

The rearrangement uses TRBV2 and TRBJ2-3; D call uncertain. Trimming took off 4 bases at V and 7 bases at J, with 12 bases between the two ends. Germline CDR1 and CDR2: SNHLY and FYNNEI. The CDR3 sequence is 13 residues long. DNA for the CDR3: TGTGCCAGCAGTGGGGATGGGGTAAATACGCAGTATTTT. Its protein product is CASSGDGVNTQYF.

This sequence joins TRBV5-4 and TRBJ2-3, with 11 bases matching TRBD2. CDR1 is SGHNT, CDR2 YYREEE, per germline (reference sequence). The CDR3 length is 16 residues. Trimming at V came to 2 bases and at J to 5 bases, leaving 7 bases not matched to a gene. CDR3 nucleotides: TGTGCCAGCAGCTTTACTAGCGGGAGTAATGTAGATACGCAGTATTTT. Translating it yields CASSFTSGSNVDTQYF.

The CDR3: CASSLAGTWNTEAFF. For the CDR3, the DNA is TGTGCCAGCAGCTTAGCCGGTACATGGAACACTGAAGCTTTCTTT. J is TRBJ1-1 and V is TRBV7-9; D gene uncertain. The V gene lost 0 bases and the J gene lost 1 base, with 9 bases spanning the gap. Germline lookup yields CDR1 SEHNR and CDR2 FQNEAQ (reference sequence). This CDR3 region has 15 residues.

The chain joins TRBV28 to TRBJ1-4; maybe TRBD1 (5 bases). This CDR3 region has 14 residues. CDR1 is MDHEN and CDR2 is SYDVKM in the germline V gene. Trimming cost V 10 bases and J 10 bases, with 22 bases left between them. In DNA form, the CDR3 reads TGTGCCACCCTCGGCGGTCAGGGAGTGGGAAAACTGTTTTTT. Protein sequence: CATLGGQGVGKLFF.

Only one count was recorded for this clone. The V call is TRBV6-4, the J call TRBJ1-2; D is perhaps TRBD1 (6 bases). Trimming removed 3 bases at V and 1 base at J, with 12 bases between. The CDR3 runs to 15 residues. The germline V gene encodes CDR1 MRHNA and CDR2 SNTAGT. The CDR3 DNA reads TGTGCCAGCAGTGATGGGGGGGGCAATAACTATGGCTACACCTTC. Protein: CASSDGGGNNYGYTF.

The rearrangement uses TRBV6-5 and TRBJ1-3; D might be TRBD1 (5 bases). Per germline, CDR1 MNHEY and CDR2 SVGAGI. The V end lost 6 bases, the J end lost 0 bases, and 12 bases lay between the germline ends. CDR3 length: 15 residues. The CDR3 sequence is CASRLTADSGNTIYF. CDR3 nucleotides: TGTGCCAGCAGGTTGACAGCCGACTCTGGAAACACCATATATTTT.

The J gene is TRBJ1-1, the V gene TRBV23-1; D may be TRBD1 (6 bases). TRBV23-1 is sorted into the ORF group, with uncertain function. V lost 6 bases, J lost 4 bases, and 15 bases lay in between. The CDR3 totals 14 residues. CDR3 coding DNA: TGCGCCAGCAGGACACAGGGAGGCGGCACTGAAGCTTTCTTT. Protein sequence: CASRTQGGGTEAFF.

The rearrangement joins TRBV2 to TRBJ1-3; no firm D call. Germline CDR1 and CDR2: SNHLY and FYNNEI. V lost 7 bases to trimming and J lost 0 bases, with 16 bases between them. The CDR3 is made up of 16 amino acids. Here the CDR3 reads CASTREAFYSGNTIYF. The DNA of the CDR3 is TGTGCCAGCACGCGTGAGGCGTTCTACTCTGGAAACACCATATATTTT. The complete variable domain, with remaining parts taken from reference TRBV2 and TRBJ1-3, reads EPEVTQTPSHQVTQMGQEVILRCVPISNHLYFYWYRQILGQKVEFLVSFYNNEISEKSEIFDDQFSVERPDGSNFTLKIRSTKLEDSAMYFCASTREAFYSGNTIYFGEGSWLTVV.

This rearrangement joins TRBV4-2 to TRBJ2-3; D gene ambiguous. Germline loops: CDR1 LGHNA, CDR2 YNFKEQ. The CDR3 totals 14 residues. Trimming pared 6 bases from V and 0 bases from J, leaving 10 bases between. The CDR3 loop reads CASSPTRSTDTQYF. Written as DNA, the CDR3 is TGTGCCAGCAGTCCAACTCGTAGCACAGATACGCAGTATTTT.

The rearrangement uses TRBV15 and TRBJ1-2; D remains ambiguous. The CDR3 is 16 amino acids. Per germline, CDR1 LNHNV and CDR2 YYDKDF (reference sequence). V lost 4 bases, J lost 4 bases, and 19 bases lay in between. The CDR3 nucleotides read TGTGCCACCAGCATCGACCAAGGCCAGGCGGGCTATGGCTACACCTTC. Its protein product is CATSIDQGQAGYGYTF.

This clone was found a few times. V usage is TRBV20-1 and J usage is TRBJ1-2; no clear D gene. CDR3 length: 13 amino acids. Germline V lookup: CDR1 DFQATT, CDR2 SNEGSKA (reference sequence). Trimming removed 3 bases at V and 4 bases at J, with 12 bases between. The CDR3 DNA follows: TGCAGTGCTAGTTCTCACGGCGGCTATGGCTACACCTTC. Translation gives CSASSHGGYGYTF.

The genes are TRBV6-5 and TRBJ1-5; D call uncertain. Germline V gene data show CDR1 as MNHEY and CDR2 as SVGAGI. V lost 0 bases and J lost 4, with 4 bases in between. There are 13 residues in the CDR3. CDR3 nucleotide sequence: TGTGCCAGCAGTTACTCGATGAATCAGCCCCAGCATTTT. Residues: CASSYSMNQPQHF.

The chain has TRBV10-3 and TRBJ2-1; 7 bases are a match to TRBD1. The CDR3 has 16 amino acids. V lost 3 bases, J lost 6 bases, and 11 bases stayed unmatched. CDR1 is ENHRY, CDR2 SYGVKD, per germline. CDR3 loop: CAISDPGHRGLNEQFF. DNA of the CDR3: TGTGCCATCAGTGACCCCGGTCACAGGGGTCTCAATGAGCAGTTCTTC.

This chain uses TRBV6-5 with TRBJ1-6; D is unresolved. With 2 bases removed from V and 7 bases from J, the gap between germline ends came to 15 bases. The CDR3 covers 16 residues. Germline assignment: CDR1 MNHEY and CDR2 SVGAGI. The CDR3 here is CASSYRLGPGNSPLHF. In DNA, the CDR3 is TGTGCCAGCAGTTACCGATTAGGTCCGGGCAATTCACCCCTCCACTTT.

V is TRBV6-1 and J is TRBJ2-3; the match to TRBD1 covers 8 bases. Germline V lookup: CDR1 MNHNS, CDR2 SASEGT. The CDR3 extends over 17 amino acids. V lost 4 bases to trimming and J lost 4 bases; unmatched junction nucleotides: 13. The CDR3 spells CASSGGRGRSPADTQYF. DNA for the CDR3: TGTGCCAGCAGTGGGGGCAGGGGGCGAAGTCCCGCAGATACGCAGTATTTT.

The J gene is TRBJ2-1, the V gene TRBV11-1, with TRBD2 identical over 12 bases. Germline V gene data show CDR1 as SGHAT and CDR2 as FQDESV (reference sequence). The CDR3 is 14 amino acids. V was pared by 3 bases and J by 7 bases, with 1 base of the junction left unmatched. CDR3 coding DNA: TGTGCCAGCAGCTTTGGGACTAGCGGGAATGAGCAGTTCTTC. This gives the protein CASSFGTSGNEQFF.

The rearrangement joins TRBV7-2 to TRBJ2-5, with D perhaps TRBD1 (6 bases). The germline CDR1 and CDR2 sequences are SGHTA and FQGNSA. With 5 bases removed from V and 2 bases from J, the gap between germline ends came to 9 bases. The CDR3 loop spans 13 amino acids. The CDR3 sequence: CASSPRGQETQYF. Written as DNA, the CDR3 is TGTGCCAGCAGCCCCAGGGGACAAGAGACCCAGTACTTC.

This clone was found a few times. The genes are TRBV5-1 and TRBJ2-2; possible D gene TRBD1, 6 bases. The CDR3 runs to 16 residues. The V gene's germline CDR1 is SGHRS and CDR2 YFSETQ. Trimming left V 0 bases short and J 7 bases short, with 16 bases between. The CDR3 coding sequence is TGCGCCAGCAGCTTGGTGGGGGCGCGGTCAGGCGGGGAGCTGTTTTTT. This encodes CASSLVGARSGGELFF.

The V and J genes are TRBV19 and TRBJ1-2; 9 bases fit TRBD1. Unmatched junction bases numbered 10, after V lost 8 bases and J lost 3 bases. This CDR3 spans 15 amino acids. Germline loops: CDR1 LNHDA, CDR2 SQIVND (reference sequence). The CDR3 DNA follows: TGTGCCAGTGCTGGGACAGGGACACTTCACTATGGCTACACCTTC. The encoded protein is CASAGTGTLHYGYTF.

The rearrangement joins TRBV6-1 to TRBJ1-6; a weak D match, TRBD1 (6 bases). This CDR3 is built from 15 residues. V lost 3 bases and J lost 7, with 13 bases in between. Germline-derived CDR1 and CDR2 are MNHNS and SASEGT. CDR3 nucleotides: TGTGCCAGCAGTGATGAACAGAGGGGGAATTCACCCCTCCACTTT. It translates to CASSDEQRGNSPLHF.

This chain uses TRBV10-2 with TRBJ2-3; 10 bases match TRBD2. After removal of 5 bases from V and 3 bases from J, the junction contained 8 bases not matched to a gene. The CDR3 is made up of 16 amino acids. From germline, CDR1 is WSHSY and CDR2 SAAADI. For the CDR3, the DNA is TGCGCCAGCAGTCAATCAGCGGGAGGGCGGACAGATACGCAGTATTTT. Amino acid sequence: CASSQSAGGRTDTQYF.

V is TRBV30 and J is TRBJ2-1; TRBD2 agrees at 11 bases. V was clipped by 4 bases and J by 4 bases; unmatched bases: 3. The CDR3 is 14 residues long. In germline, CDR1 is GTSNPN, CDR2 SVGIG (reference sequence). The CDR3 is CAWTLAGGYNEQFF. The CDR3 coding sequence is TGTGCCTGGACGTTAGCGGGGGGGTACAATGAGCAGTTCTTC.

There are a few counts of this clone. The CDR3 bases are TGTGCCATCAGTGGAAAACCGGGACAGGGGCTTCTCGAGCAGTACTTC. This gives the protein CAISGKPGQGLLEQYF. The chain links TRBV10-3 to TRBJ2-7; TRBD1 agrees at 10 bases. The germline V gene has CDR1 ENHRY and CDR2 SYGVKD. This CDR3 has 16 residues. Germline trimming cut 4 bases from V and 6 bases from J; bases unmatched to any gene: 12.

The rearrangement uses TRBV4-1 and TRBJ2-6, with 10 positions matching TRBD1. Trimming cost V 4 bases and J 1 base; bases outside gene matches: 7. Germline lookup yields CDR1 MGHRA and CDR2 YSYEKL. There are 18 residues in the CDR3. CDR3 region: CASSPGQGGFSGANVLTF. CDR3 coding DNA: TGCGCCAGCAGCCCAGGACAGGGGGGATTTTCTGGGGCCAACGTCCTGACTTTC.

This sequence joins TRBV4-1 and TRBJ2-3, with 12 bases identical to TRBD2. Germline lookup yields CDR1 MGHRA and CDR2 YSYEKL. The V and J ends lost 3 bases and 3 bases, in that order; junction bases with no gene match: 10. The CDR3 totals 18 residues. This chain's CDR3 is CASSQEWATSGGTDTQYF. CDR3 nucleotide sequence: TGCGCCAGCAGCCAGGAATGGGCGACTAGCGGGGGTACAGATACGCAGTATTTT.

The chain uses TRBV10-3 and TRBJ1-1; 10 bases line up with TRBD1. The CDR3 extends over 11 amino acids. From germline, CDR1 is ENHRY and CDR2 SYGVKD. Trimming removed 8 bases from V and 11 bases from J; junction bases left unmatched: 5. The CDR3 nucleotides are TGTGCCATCGGATGGGGACAGGGGGCTTTCTTT. It yields the protein CAIGWGQGAFF.

The chain joins TRBV3-1 (or the pseudogene TRBV3-2) to TRBJ2-1; the D gene is possibly TRBD2 (6 bases). This CDR3 contains 14 residues. The germline V gene encodes CDR1 LGHDT and CDR2 YNNKEL (reference sequence). V lost 4 bases to trimming and J lost 4 bases, with 11 bases between them. This CDR3 is CASSPRRGYNEQFF. Written as DNA, the CDR3 is TGTGCCAGCAGCCCCCGTCGGGGGTACAATGAGCAGTTCTTC.

The chain has TRBV11-2 and TRBJ2-1, with 7 bases aligning to TRBD2. The CDR3 contains 14 residues. V lost 2 bases, J lost 8 bases, and 6 bases stayed unmatched. CDR1 and CDR2 from the germline V gene are SGHAT and FQNNGV. In nucleotides, the CDR3 is TGTGCCAGCAGCTTACCAGCGGGGCCCGATGAGCAGTTCTTC. It codes for CASSLPAGPDEQFF.

The gene calls are TRBV9 and TRBJ1-3, with D maybe TRBD1 (6 bases). CDR3 length equals 16 residues. CDR1 and CDR2 (germline): SGDLS, YYNGEE. V was trimmed by 4 bases and J by 3 bases, leaving 17 bases between them. CDR3 sequence: CASSRTHRADGNTIYF. CDR3 bases: TGTGCCAGCAGCCGCACCCACAGGGCCGATGGAAACACCATATATTTT.